Sequencing of this TCR beta chain was carried out in a study of T-cell reconstitution after alpha-beta-depleted transplantation in children. This sample's TCRbeta library carried unique molecular identifier barcodes. TCRdb ran MiXCR on the PCR reads and lists one entry per CDR3 protein. The repertoire holds about 4,700 distinct CDR3 sequences, with around 7% as singletons. CDR3 length equals 14 residues. Germline assignment: CDR1 SGHDT and CDR2 YYEEEE. V lost 4 bases and J 6 bases, leaving 14 bases between the germline ends. General study points: There were reportedly several hundred expanded graft clones from which alpha-beta T cells came about two months after transplant. Surviving recipient T cells and thymic progenitors accounted for the high day-60 TCRbeta diversity observed in some patients. At one year after transplant, newly produced T cells mostly accounted for T-cell counts and diversity.

Judged by abundance, this clonotype is medium-sized (0.01 to 0.1%). Its antigen is currently unknown. V and J are TRBV5-6 and TRBJ2-4; D call uncertain. This clonotype originated in a boy under two years old who had a stem cell transplant for SCID, so the T cells may come from the graft donor. The source material was PBMCs, mostly from graft donor cells, sampled 60 days after TCRalphabeta/CD19-depleted stem cell transplant. This chain's CDR3 is CASSAVPWGNIQYF. The CDR3 region has the DNA TGTGCCAGCAGCGCGGTCCCTTGGGGAAACATTCAGTACTTC.